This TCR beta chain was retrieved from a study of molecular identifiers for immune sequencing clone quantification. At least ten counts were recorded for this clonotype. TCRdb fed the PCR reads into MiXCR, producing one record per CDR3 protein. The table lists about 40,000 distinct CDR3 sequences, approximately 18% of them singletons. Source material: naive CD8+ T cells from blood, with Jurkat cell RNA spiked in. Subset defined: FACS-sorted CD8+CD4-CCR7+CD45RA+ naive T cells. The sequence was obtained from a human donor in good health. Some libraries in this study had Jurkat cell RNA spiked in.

CDR3 DNA sequence: TGTGCCAGCACCCCTGGGACAGGGGGAGTCTACGAGCAGTACTTC. Protein: CASTPGTGGVYEQYF. The rearrangement uses TRBV12-3 or TRBV12-4 and TRBJ2-7; 11 nucleotides match TRBD1. Trimming took 7 bases from V and 3 from J; bases not matched to a gene: 8. The CDR3 has 15 residues.